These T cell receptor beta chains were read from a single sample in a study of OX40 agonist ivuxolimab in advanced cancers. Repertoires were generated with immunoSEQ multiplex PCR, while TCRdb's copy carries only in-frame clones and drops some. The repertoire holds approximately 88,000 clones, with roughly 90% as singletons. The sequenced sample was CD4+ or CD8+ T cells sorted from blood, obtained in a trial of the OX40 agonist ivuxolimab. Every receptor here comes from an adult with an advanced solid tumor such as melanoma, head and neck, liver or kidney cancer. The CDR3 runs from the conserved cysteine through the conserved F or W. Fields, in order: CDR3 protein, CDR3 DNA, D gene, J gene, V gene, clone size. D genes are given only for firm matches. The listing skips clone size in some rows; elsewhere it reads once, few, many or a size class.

cdr3_aa: CASSRSGSSPLHF
cdr3_nt: TGTGCCAGCAGCCGTTCAGGGAGTTCACCCCTCCACTTT
d_call: .
j_call: TRBJ1-6
v_call: TRBV6-5
clone_size: .

cdr3_aa: CASSATGAENSPLHF
cdr3_nt: TGTGCCAGCAGCGCAACCGGGGCGGAAAATTCACCCCTCCACTTT
d_call: .
j_call: TRBJ1-6
v_call: TRBV5-4
clone_size: .

cdr3_aa: CASSIDTFPLRGGYNEQFF
cdr3_nt: TGTGCCAGTAGTATAGACACATTCCCCCTCCGCGGGGGATATAATGAGCAGTTCTTC
d_call: TRBD2
j_call: TRBJ2-1
v_call: TRBV19
clone_size: .

cdr3_aa: CASSRVTGQQNTEAFF
cdr3_nt: TGCGCCAGCAGCCGAGTGACGGGACAGCAGAACACTGAAGCTTTCTTT
d_call: TRBD1
j_call: TRBJ1-1
v_call: TRBV4-1
clone_size: .

cdr3_aa: CASSLTGREAFF
cdr3_nt: TGCGCCAGCAGCTTAACCGGGCGAGAAGCTTTCTTT
d_call: .
j_call: TRBJ1-1
v_call: TRBV5-1
clone_size: .

cdr3_aa: CASSLNRGGNTIYF
cdr3_nt: TGTGCCAGCAGCTTGAACAGGGGAGGCAACACCATATATTTT
d_call: TRBD1
j_call: TRBJ1-3
v_call: TRBV7-6
clone_size: .

cdr3_aa: CASSIGGSSNYGYTF
cdr3_nt: TGTGCCAGTAGTATAGGGGGCAGTAGTAACTATGGCTACACCTTC
d_call: .
j_call: TRBJ1-2
v_call: TRBV19
clone_size: .

cdr3_aa: CASSEGRQGRETQYF
cdr3_nt: TGTGCCAGCAGTGAAGGTCGGCAGGGGCGAGAGACCCAGTACTTC
d_call: .
j_call: TRBJ2-5
v_call: TRBV6-1
clone_size: .

cdr3_aa: CASSPGLAGSNEQFF
cdr3_nt: TGTGCCAGCAGCCCTGGACTAGCGGGGTCCAATGAGCAGTTCTTC
d_call: TRBD2
j_call: TRBJ2-1
v_call: TRBV7-3
clone_size: few

cdr3_aa: CASSRKTSGVTGELFF
cdr3_nt: TGTGCCAGCAGCCGGAAGACTAGCGGGGTCACCGGGGAGCTGTTTTTT
d_call: TRBD2
j_call: TRBJ2-2
v_call: TRBV7-2
clone_size: .

cdr3_aa: CASSLLAGANTEAFF
cdr3_nt: TGTGCCAGCAGCTTATTGGCAGGGGCGAACACTGAAGCTTTCTTT
d_call: .
j_call: TRBJ1-1
v_call: TRBV7-9
clone_size: few

cdr3_aa: CASSIGGARYEQYF
cdr3_nt: TGTGCCAGCTCCATCGGGGGGGCCCGCTACGAGCAGTACTTC
d_call: TRBD2
j_call: TRBJ2-7
v_call: TRBV2
clone_size: .

cdr3_aa: CASSAGTRQETQYF
cdr3_nt: TGTGCCAGCAGCGCCGGGACACGGCAAGAGACCCAGTACTTC
d_call: .
j_call: TRBJ2-5
v_call: TRBV2
clone_size: .

cdr3_aa: CASTPGPLTAREQYF
cdr3_nt: TGTGCCAGCACCCCGGGCCCCTTGACGGCTCGCGAGCAGTACTTC
d_call: .
j_call: TRBJ2-7
v_call: TRBV6-5
clone_size: .

cdr3_aa: CASSSQGAVTGEQFF
cdr3_nt: TGTGCCAGCAGCTCCCAGGGGGCGGTTACGGGTGAGCAGTTCTTC
d_call: TRBD1
j_call: TRBJ2-1
v_call: TRBV7-3
clone_size: .

cdr3_aa: CASSLSQGSWTF
cdr3_nt: TGTGCCAGCAGCCTTAGCCAGGGGAGTTGGACCTTC
d_call: .
j_call: TRBJ1-2
v_call: TRBV7-9
clone_size: once

cdr3_aa: CASSRDTSGNTIYF
cdr3_nt: TGTGCCAGCAGTAGGGACACCTCTGGAAACACCATATATTTT
d_call: .
j_call: TRBJ1-3
v_call: TRBV5-6
clone_size: .

cdr3_aa: CASSRTSGGTDTQYF
cdr3_nt: TGTGCCAGCAGTAGGACTAGCGGCGGCACAGATACGCAGTATTTT
d_call: TRBD2
j_call: TRBJ2-3
v_call: TRBV25-1
clone_size: .

cdr3_aa: CASSIRGGDTEAFF
cdr3_nt: TGTGCCAGCTCAATCAGGGGGGGGGACACTGAAGCTTTCTTT
d_call: TRBD1
j_call: TRBJ1-1
v_call: TRBV18
clone_size: once

cdr3_aa: CASSARITDTQYF
cdr3_nt: TGTGCCAGCTCCGCTAGGATAACAGATACGCAGTATTTT
d_call: .
j_call: TRBJ2-3
v_call: TRBV7-3
clone_size: .

cdr3_aa: CASGGTGAGNTIYF
cdr3_nt: TGTGCCAGCGGAGGGACAGGGGCTGGAAACACCATATATTTT
d_call: TRBD1
j_call: TRBJ1-3
v_call: TRBV5-4
clone_size: once

cdr3_aa: CASSVGSGRVSSYNEQFF
cdr3_nt: TGTGCCAGCAGCGTAGGATCGGGGCGGGTTAGCTCCTACAATGAGCAGTTCTTC
d_call: .
j_call: TRBJ2-1
v_call: TRBV9
clone_size: .

cdr3_aa: CASSPVGDYGYTF
cdr3_nt: TGTGCCAGTAGCCCAGTCGGTGACTATGGCTACACCTTC
d_call: .
j_call: TRBJ1-2
v_call: TRBV19
clone_size: few

cdr3_aa: CASSYGRGTSSQPQHF
cdr3_nt: TGTGCCAGCAGTTACGGAAGGGGAACTTCGTCCCAGCCCCAGCATTTT
d_call: .
j_call: TRBJ1-5
v_call: TRBV6-6
clone_size: .

cdr3_aa: CASSQGQGWTYGYTF
cdr3_nt: TGCGCCAGCAGCCAAGGACAGGGGTGGACCTATGGCTACACCTTC
d_call: TRBD1
j_call: TRBJ1-2
v_call: TRBV4-1
clone_size: few

cdr3_aa: CASSYGDRGRTGELFF
cdr3_nt: TGTGCCAGCAGCTACGGGGACAGGGGGCGCACCGGGGAGCTGTTTTTT
d_call: TRBD1
j_call: TRBJ2-2
v_call: TRBV7-8
clone_size: .

cdr3_aa: CASSQGFGQGTTEAFF
cdr3_nt: TGTGCCAGCAGCCAAGGGTTTGGACAGGGGACCACTGAAGCTTTCTTT
d_call: TRBD1
j_call: TRBJ1-1
v_call: TRBV4-2
clone_size: .

cdr3_aa: CASSPSAGPETQYF
cdr3_nt: TGTGCCAGCTCACCATCAGCGGGCCCGGAGACCCAGTACTTC
d_call: .
j_call: TRBJ2-5
v_call: TRBV18
clone_size: .

cdr3_aa: CASSYRGSVLEAFF
cdr3_nt: TGTGCCAGCAGTTACCGGGGATCTGTTCTTGAAGCTTTCTTT
d_call: .
j_call: TRBJ1-1
v_call: TRBV6-5
clone_size: .

cdr3_aa: CASSLLEGQSNQPQHF
cdr3_nt: TGCGCCAGCAGCCTATTAGAAGGACAGAGCAATCAGCCCCAGCATTTT
d_call: .
j_call: TRBJ1-5
v_call: TRBV4-1
clone_size: .

cdr3_aa: CASSWSDGTYEQYF
cdr3_nt: TGTGCCAGCAGCTGGAGTGACGGAACCTACGAGCAGTACTTC
d_call: .
j_call: TRBJ2-7
v_call: TRBV7-8
clone_size: .

cdr3_aa: CASSSVWGVYNEQFF
cdr3_nt: TGTGCCAGCAGCTCGGTATGGGGGGTTTACAATGAGCAGTTCTTC
d_call: .
j_call: TRBJ2-1
v_call: TRBV7-3
clone_size: .

cdr3_aa: CASRSEGGPGEQYF
cdr3_nt: TGCGCCAGCCGTTCAGAGGGGGGGCCGGGCGAGCAGTACTTC
d_call: .
j_call: TRBJ2-7
v_call: TRBV5-1
clone_size: .

cdr3_aa: CASSMTGDGYTF
cdr3_nt: TGTGCCAGTTCTATGACAGGGGATGGCTACACCTTC
d_call: TRBD1
j_call: TRBJ1-2
v_call: TRBV19
clone_size: .

cdr3_aa: CSTQSPQNTEAFF
cdr3_nt: TGCAGCACCCAAAGTCCGCAGAACACTGAAGCTTTCTTT
d_call: .
j_call: TRBJ1-1
v_call: TRBV29-1
clone_size: .

cdr3_aa: CASSPRDTRNTEAFF
cdr3_nt: TGTGCCAGCAGCCCCCGGGACACTCGGAACACTGAAGCTTTCTTT
d_call: .
j_call: TRBJ1-1
v_call: TRBV21-1
clone_size: .

cdr3_aa: CASSLGLAGGSEQFF
cdr3_nt: TGTGCCAGCAGCTTAGGCCTAGCGGGGGGGAGTGAGCAGTTCTTC
d_call: TRBD2
j_call: TRBJ2-1
v_call: TRBV11-3
clone_size: .

cdr3_aa: CASGLAIPGAAGNTIYF
cdr3_nt: TGTGCTAGTGGTTTGGCCATCCCAGGGGCGGCTGGAAACACCATATATTTT
d_call: .
j_call: TRBJ1-3
v_call: TRBV12-5
clone_size: .

cdr3_aa: CASSQVGPGHGGQPQHF
cdr3_nt: TGCGCCAGCAGCCAAGTAGGACCGGGTCACGGCGGTCAGCCCCAGCATTTT
d_call: .
j_call: TRBJ1-5
v_call: TRBV4-1
clone_size: .

cdr3_aa: CASSSTPGRGLETQYF
cdr3_nt: TGTGCCAGCAGCTCGACACCGGGGCGCGGGCTTGAGACCCAGTACTTC
d_call: .
j_call: TRBJ2-5
v_call: TRBV7-8
clone_size: .

cdr3_aa: CASSRTGAYEQYF
cdr3_nt: TGTGCCAGCAGTCGGACAGGGGCGTACGAGCAGTACTTC
d_call: TRBD1
j_call: TRBJ2-7
v_call: TRBV6-5
clone_size: .

cdr3_aa: CASRPRGAGNTIYF
cdr3_nt: TGTGCCAGCAGGCCGCGGGGGGCTGGAAACACCATATATTTT
d_call: .
j_call: TRBJ1-3
v_call: TRBV6-5
clone_size: once

cdr3_aa: CAWSRRGRDAGELFF
cdr3_nt: TGTGCCTGGAGTAGACGGGGGCGCGATGCCGGGGAGCTGTTTTTT
d_call: .
j_call: TRBJ2-2
v_call: TRBV30
clone_size: .

cdr3_aa: CASSLASGAPSYNEQFF
cdr3_nt: TGTGCCAGCAGCTTGGCCTCAGGGGCGCCATCCTACAATGAGCAGTTCTTC
d_call: .
j_call: TRBJ2-1
v_call: TRBV7-2
clone_size: .

cdr3_aa: CASSLGTGGSKNIQYF
cdr3_nt: TGTGCCAGCAGCTTAGGAACAGGGGGTAGCAAAAACATTCAGTACTTC
d_call: TRBD1
j_call: TRBJ2-4
v_call: TRBV11-2
clone_size: .

cdr3_aa: CASSLFRDGANVLTF
cdr3_nt: TGTGCCAGCAGCTTATTCAGGGATGGGGCCAACGTCCTGACTTTC
d_call: .
j_call: TRBJ2-6
v_call: TRBV7-8
clone_size: .